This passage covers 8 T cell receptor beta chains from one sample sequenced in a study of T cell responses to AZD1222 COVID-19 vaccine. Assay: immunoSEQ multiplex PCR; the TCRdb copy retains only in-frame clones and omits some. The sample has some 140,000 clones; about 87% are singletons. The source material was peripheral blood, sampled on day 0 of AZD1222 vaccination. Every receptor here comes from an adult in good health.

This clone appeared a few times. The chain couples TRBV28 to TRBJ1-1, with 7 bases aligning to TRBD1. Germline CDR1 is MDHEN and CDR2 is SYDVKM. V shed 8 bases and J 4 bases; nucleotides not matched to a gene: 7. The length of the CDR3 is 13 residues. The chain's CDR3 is CASHTGVLTEAFF. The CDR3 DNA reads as TGTGCCAGCCATACAGGGGTACTCACTGAAGCTTTCTTT. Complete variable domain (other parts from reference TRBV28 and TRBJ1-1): DVKVTQSSRYLVKRTGEKVFLECVQDMDHENMFWYRQDPGLGLRLIYFSYDVKMKEKGDIPEGYSVSREKKERFSLILESASTNQTSMYLCASHTGVLTEAFFGQGTRLTVV.

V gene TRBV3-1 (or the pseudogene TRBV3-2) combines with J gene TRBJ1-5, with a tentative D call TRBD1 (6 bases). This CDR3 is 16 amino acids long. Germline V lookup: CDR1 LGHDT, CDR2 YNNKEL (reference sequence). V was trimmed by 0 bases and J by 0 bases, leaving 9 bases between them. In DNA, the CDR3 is TGTGCCAGCAGCCAAGACAGGGGATATAGCAATCAGCCCCAGCATTTT. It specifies CASSQDRGYSNQPQHF.

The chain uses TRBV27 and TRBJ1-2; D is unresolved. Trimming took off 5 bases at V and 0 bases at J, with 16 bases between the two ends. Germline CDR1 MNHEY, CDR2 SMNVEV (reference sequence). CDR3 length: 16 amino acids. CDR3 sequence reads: CASSLSLSTSNYGYTF. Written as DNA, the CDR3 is TGTGCCAGCAGTCTTAGTCTATCGACCTCTAACTATGGCTACACCTTC.

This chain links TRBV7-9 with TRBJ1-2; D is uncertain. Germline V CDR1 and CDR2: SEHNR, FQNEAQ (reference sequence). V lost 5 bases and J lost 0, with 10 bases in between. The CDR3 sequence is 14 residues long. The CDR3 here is CASSPSSSNYGYTF. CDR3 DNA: TGTGCCAGCAGCCCCTCTAGCTCTAACTATGGCTACACCTTC. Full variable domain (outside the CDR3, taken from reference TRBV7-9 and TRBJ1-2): DTGVSQNPRHKITKRGQNVTFRCDPISEHNRLYWYRQTLGQGPEFLTYFQNEAQLEKSRLLSDRFSAERPKGSFSTLEIQRTEQGDSAMYLCASSPSSSNYGYTFGSGTRLTVV.

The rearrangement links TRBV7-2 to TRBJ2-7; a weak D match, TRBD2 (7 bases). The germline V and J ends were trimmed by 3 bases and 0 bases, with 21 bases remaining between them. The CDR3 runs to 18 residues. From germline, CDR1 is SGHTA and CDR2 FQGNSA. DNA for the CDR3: TGTGCCAGCAGCTTCTTCGGAGGGGGGAGGGCTTACTCCTACGAGCAGTACTTC. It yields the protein CASSFFGGGRAYSYEQYF.

CDR3 DNA sequence: TGTGCCTGGAGAGGGGACAGGGGAAACACCGGGGAGCTGTTTTTT. Protein sequence: CAWRGDRGNTGELFF. This chain uses TRBV30 with TRBJ2-2; 10 bases map to TRBD1. After removal of 3 bases from V and 2 bases from J, the junction contained 3 bases not matched to a gene. The germline V gene has CDR1 GTSNPN and CDR2 SVGIG (reference sequence). The CDR3 covers 15 residues.

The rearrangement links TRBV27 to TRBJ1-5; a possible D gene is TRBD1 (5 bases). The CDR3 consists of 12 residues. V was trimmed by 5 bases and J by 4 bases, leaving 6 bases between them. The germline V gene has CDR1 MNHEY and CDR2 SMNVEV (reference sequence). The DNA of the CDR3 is TGTGCCAGCAGTCACAGGAATCAGCCCCAGCATTTT. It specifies CASSHRNQPQHF.

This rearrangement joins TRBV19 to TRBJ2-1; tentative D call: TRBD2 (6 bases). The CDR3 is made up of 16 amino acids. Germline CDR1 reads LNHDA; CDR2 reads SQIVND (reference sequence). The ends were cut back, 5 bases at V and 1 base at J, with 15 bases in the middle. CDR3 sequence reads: CASSPGPRGSYNEQFF. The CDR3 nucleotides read TGTGCCAGTAGTCCGGGACCCCGGGGGTCCTACAATGAGCAGTTCTTC.